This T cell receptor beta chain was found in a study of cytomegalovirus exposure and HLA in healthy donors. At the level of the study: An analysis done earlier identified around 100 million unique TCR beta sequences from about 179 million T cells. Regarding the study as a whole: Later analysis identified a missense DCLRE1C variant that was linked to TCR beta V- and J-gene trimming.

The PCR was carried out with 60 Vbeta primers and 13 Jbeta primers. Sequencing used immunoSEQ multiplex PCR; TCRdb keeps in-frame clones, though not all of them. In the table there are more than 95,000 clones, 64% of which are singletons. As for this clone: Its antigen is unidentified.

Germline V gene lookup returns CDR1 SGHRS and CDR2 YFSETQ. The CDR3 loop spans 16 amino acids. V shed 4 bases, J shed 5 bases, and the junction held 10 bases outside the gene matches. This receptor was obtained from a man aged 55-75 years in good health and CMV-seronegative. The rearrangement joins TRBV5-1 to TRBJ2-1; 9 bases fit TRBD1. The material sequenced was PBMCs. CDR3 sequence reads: CASSGTGTGHNNEQFF. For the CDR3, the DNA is TGCGCCAGCAGCGGGACCGGGACAGGGCATAACAATGAGCAGTTCTTC.